The source of this T cell receptor beta chain is a study of blood T cell repertoires in COVID-19. The germline CDR1 and CDR2 sequences are LNHDA and SQIVND (reference sequence). This CDR3 is built from 16 residues. J was trimmed by 2 bases and V by 5 bases; bases with no gene match: 11. Using immunoSEQ multiplex PCR, the repertoire was profiled, and TCRdb retains in-frame clones only, with some absent. The sample has about 180,000 clones, 88% seen once. The V call is TRBV19, the J call TRBJ1-1; 7 bases map to TRBD1. The sequence was obtained from a woman aged 18-30 years who had recovered from COVID-19. The specimen was PBMCs or T cells enriched from blood (not recorded which). Here the CDR3 reads CASSVPTGRQNTEAFF. The CDR3 DNA reads TGTGCCAGTAGTGTTCCGACAGGGAGGCAAAACACTGAAGCTTTCTTT.